These 8 T cell receptor beta chains were sequenced from one sample in a study of blood T cell repertoires in COVID-19. Produced via immunoSEQ multiplex PCR; TCRdb's table is partial and in-frame only. The repertoire holds 200,000 to 250,000 clones, with approximately 83% as singletons. The sequenced sample consisted of PBMCs or T cells enriched from blood (not recorded which). These receptor sequences come from a woman aged 40 to 50 with acute COVID-19.

V gene TRBV12-3 or TRBV12-4 combines with J gene TRBJ2-1; 8 nucleotides agree with TRBD2. V lost 10 bases and J lost 6; bases outside the gene matches: 2. The CDR3 is made up of 11 amino acids. In nucleotides, the CDR3 is TGTGCCACGGGAGGGGTCAATGAGCAGTTCTTC. Translated, it gives CATGGVNEQFF.

The chain joins TRBV28 to TRBJ2-3, with 11 nucleotides matching TRBD2. The CDR3 has 17 residues. V trimming: 4 bases; J trimming: 0 bases; junction bases outside the gene matches: 6. Germline V gene data show CDR1 as MDHEN and CDR2 as SYDVKM. The CDR3 DNA reads TGTGCCAGCAGTTCCCATGGGACTAGCGGTAGCACAGATACGCAGTATTTT. As protein: CASSSHGTSGSTDTQYF.

There are many counts of this clone. V gene TRBV19 combines with J gene TRBJ2-3, with D possibly TRBD2 on 6 matching bases. Germline V CDR1 and CDR2: LNHDA, SQIVND (reference sequence). The CDR3 totals 15 residues. Trimming cost V 5 bases and J 2 bases, with 14 bases left between them. The CDR3 protein is CASSPGDLSTDTQYF. The CDR3 nucleotides read TGTGCCAGTAGTCCGGGGGATTTATCCACAGATACGCAGTATTTT. The full variable domain, completed using reference TRBV19 and TRBJ2-3, is DGGITQSPKYLFRKEGQNVTLSCEQNLNHDAMYWYRQDPGQGLRLIYYSQIVNDFQKGDIAEGYSVSREKKESFPLTVTSAQKNPTAFYLCASSPGDLSTDTQYFGPGTRLTVL.

The gene calls are TRBV4-3 and TRBJ1-2; possibly TRBD1 for D (6 bases). Trimming took 1 base from V and 4 from J, leaving 16 bases between them. The CDR3 runs 16 residues. Germline CDR1 LGHNA, CDR2 YSLEER. The CDR3 is CASSQAGGEARYGYTF. The CDR3 DNA sequence: TGCGCCAGCAGCCAAGCGGGGGGCGAAGCCCGCTATGGCTACACCTTC.

This chain uses TRBV7-8 with TRBJ1-5, with TRBD1 identical over 8 bases. The germline V gene has CDR1 SGHVS and CDR2 FQNEAQ. The ends lost 0 bases at V and 5 bases at J; junction bases unmatched: 3. CDR3 size: 15 residues. The CDR3 DNA reads TGTGCCAGCAGCTTAGCCGGACAGGGTGATCAGCCCCAGCATTTT. It yields the protein CASSLAGQGDQPQHF.

The chain combines TRBV9 with TRBJ1-2; maybe TRBD1 (6 bases). V lost 3 bases and J 7 bases, leaving 16 bases between the germline ends. The CDR3 runs 14 residues. CDR1 and CDR2 from the germline V gene are SGDLS and YYNGEE. CDR3 in amino acids: CASSADTGRIGYTF. DNA for the CDR3: TGTGCCAGCAGCGCCGATACAGGGCGTATTGGCTACACCTTC.

CDR3 region: CASRGTGRTNEKLFF. DNA of the CDR3: TGTGCCAGCAGGGGGACCGGGAGAACTAATGAAAAACTGTTTTTT. The J gene is TRBJ1-4, the V gene TRBV28, with D maybe TRBD1 (5 bases). The length of the CDR3 is 15 residues. Trimming removed 6 bases from V and 1 base from J, with 12 bases in between. Germline CDR1 reads MDHEN; CDR2 reads SYDVKM.

The V and J genes are TRBV3-1 (or the pseudogene TRBV3-2) and TRBJ1-2, with a tentative D call TRBD1 (5 bases). Germline CDR1 is LGHDT and CDR2 is YNNKEL (reference sequence). This CDR3 region has 19 residues. The V and J ends lost 7 bases and 0 bases respectively, with 27 bases between them. The chain's CDR3 is CASIFQSWRWGEANYGYTF. DNA for the CDR3: TGTGCCAGCATCTTCCAGTCATGGAGGTGGGGGGAAGCTAACTATGGCTACACCTTC.